Following are 20 T cell receptor beta chains from one sample sequenced in a study of T cell repertoires in cytomegalovirus infection. MiXCR, run by TCRdb on the reads, gives a single entry per CDR3 protein. The table includes some 800,000 distinct CDR3 sequences, approximately 30% detected once. Their specific antigens are unknown. This specimen consisted of cultured CD8+ T cells from PBMCs, obtained from culture after CMV antigen stimulation. The source is a human donor in good health (CMV status not recorded). Some clones in this sample may be carry-over from other donors' samples.

This clonotype was found many times. V gene TRBV7-9 combines with J gene TRBJ2-2; D gene ambiguous. The length of the CDR3 is 12 residues. Trimming left V 3 bases short and J 5 bases short, with 4 bases between. CDR1 is SEHNR, CDR2 FQNEAQ, per germline (reference sequence). CDR3 amino acids: CASSFPTGELFF. CDR3 DNA sequence: TGTGCCAGCAGCTTCCCAACCGGGGAGCTGTTTTTT. Full variable domain (rest looked up from reference TRBV7-9 and TRBJ2-2): DTGVSQNPRHKITKRGQNVTFRCDPISEHNRLYWYRQTLGQGPEFLTYFQNEAQLEKSRLLSDRFSAERPKGSFSTLEIQRTEQGDSAMYLCASSFPTGELFFGEGSRLTVL.

The rearrangement joins TRBV9 to TRBJ2-5; D is perhaps TRBD2 (7 bases). V gave up 4 bases and J gave up 2 bases, with 12 bases separating them. Germline CDR1 is SGDLS and CDR2 is YYNGEE. This CDR3 has 14 amino acids. The CDR3 region has the DNA TGTGCCAGCAGCAGGGGGGGGAGACAAGAGACCCAGTACTTC. It specifies CASSRGGRQETQYF.

This chain links TRBV13 with TRBJ2-5; 8 bases align to TRBD1. CDR1 PRHDT and CDR2 FYEKMQ come from the germline V gene (reference sequence). With 5 bases clipped from V and 3 bases from J, the junction kept 2 bases outside the gene matches. The CDR3 spans 13 residues. The CDR3 bases are TGTGCCAGCAGCGGGGACAGGAAAGAGACCCAGTACTTC. Protein: CASSGDRKETQYF.

In its sample, this clonotype was seen a few times. This chain joins TRBV6-6 and TRBJ1-5; maybe TRBD1 (5 bases). Germline V gene lookup returns CDR1 MNHNY and CDR2 SVGAGI (reference sequence). The V and J ends lost 2 bases and 4 bases respectively, with 12 bases between them. The CDR3 sequence is 15 residues long. The CDR3 loop reads CASSYTGRGNQPQHF. The CDR3, as DNA: TGTGCCAGCAGTTACACGGGGCGGGGTAATCAGCCCCAGCATTTT.

The J gene is TRBJ2-7, the V gene TRBV18; TRBD2 matches 14 bases. This CDR3 has 16 residues. After removal of 5 bases from V and 3 bases from J, the junction contained 6 bases not matched to a gene. Germline CDR1 is KGHSH and CDR2 is LQKENI. The CDR3 protein is CASSALGLAGDYEQYV. For the CDR3, the DNA is TGTGCCAGCTCAGCACTGGGACTAGCGGGGGACTACGAGCAGTACGTC.

The CDR3 spells CASSKKGGVTDTQYF. CDR3 nucleotide sequence: TGTGCCAGCAGTAAAAAAGGGGGGGTTACAGATACGCAGTATTTT. This chain joins TRBV2 and TRBJ2-3, with D maybe TRBD2 (7 bases). The CDR3 runs 15 residues. Between the trimmed V and J ends, which lost 5 bases and 3 bases, there was a span of 15 bases. Germline CDR1 reads SNHLY; CDR2 reads FYNNEI.

The chain uses TRBV9 and TRBJ1-2, with D unresolved. The CDR3 contains 14 residues. Germline V gene sequence: CDR1 SGDLS, CDR2 YYNGEE. V shed 0 bases and J shed 3 bases, with 9 bases lying between them. The CDR3: CASSVAAGYYGYTF. The CDR3 nucleotides are TGTGCCAGCAGCGTAGCAGCCGGGTACTATGGCTACACCTTC.

The rearrangement joins TRBV10-3 to TRBJ1-2; D unclear. Trimming removed 1 base from V and 8 bases from J, with 14 bases in between. CDR1 is ENHRY, CDR2 SYGVKD, per germline. The CDR3 runs 14 residues. CDR3 protein: CAISELTLLEGYTF. The CDR3 DNA is TGTGCCATCAGTGAGTTGACCCTATTGGAAGGCTACACCTTC.

V and J are TRBV12-3 or TRBV12-4 and TRBJ1-5; 7 positions match TRBD1. The CDR3 is 14 residues long. With V trimmed by 2 bases and J by 7 bases, 5 bases remained unmatched. The CDR3 loop reads CASSLTQGVQPQHF. The CDR3 DNA is TGTGCCAGCAGTTTAACCCAGGGGGTGCAGCCCCAGCATTTT.

This chain uses TRBV10-3 with TRBJ2-2; D unclear. This CDR3 has 13 residues. CDR1 ENHRY and CDR2 SYGVKD come from the germline V gene. The V and J ends lost 9 bases and 3 bases respectively, with 11 bases between them. CDR3 amino acids: CAIKLTDTGELFF. The CDR3 nucleotides are TGTGCCATAAAGCTGACTGACACCGGGGAGCTGTTTTTT.

This clonotype was recorded many times. The gene calls are TRBV7-2 and TRBJ2-3; D remains ambiguous. Germline V gene sequence: CDR1 SGHTA, CDR2 FQGNSA. V dropped 1 base and J dropped 4 bases, with 6 bases sitting between them. This CDR3 region has 13 residues. CDR3 nucleotide sequence: TGTGCCAGCAGCTTAGGGTCCCCAGATACGCAGTATTTT. Protein sequence: CASSLGSPDTQYF.

This clonotype occurred a few times. The CDR3 DNA sequence: TGTGCCAGCAGTTTGGGTACAGGGGTTAGGGAAGCTTTCTTT. As protein: CASSLGTGVREAFF. The rearrangement uses TRBV12-3 or TRBV12-4 and TRBJ1-1; 7 bases agree with TRBD1. The CDR3 sequence is 14 residues long. J gave up 8 bases and V 3 bases, and 9 bases lay outside the gene matches.

This chain uses TRBV29-1 with TRBJ2-3, with D possibly matching TRBD1 (5 bases). CDR1 is SQVTM, CDR2 ANQGSEA, per germline. V gave up 7 bases and J gave up 6 bases, with 14 bases separating them. The CDR3 contains 12 residues. DNA for the CDR3: TGCAGCGACGCTGGGGCTGTTGATACGCAGTATTTT. Its protein is CSDAGAVDTQYF.

At least ten counts were recorded for this clonotype. The chain uses TRBV12-5 and TRBJ1-2, with D possibly being TRBD1 (5 bases). V was clipped by 6 bases and J by 7 bases, with 21 bases between them. This CDR3 contains 15 residues. Per germline, CDR1 LGHNT and CDR2 FRNRAP. In nucleotides, the CDR3 is TGTGCTAGTGGGTTTACCATAAGGGGCGAAGGTGGCTACACCTTC. Translation gives CASGFTIRGEGGYTF.

Ten or more counts support this clonotype. V usage is TRBV7-2 and J usage is TRBJ2-1; 7 positions agree with TRBD2. CDR3 length equals 15 residues. The V and J ends lost 5 bases and 2 bases, in that order; junction bases with no gene match: 6. CDR1 and CDR2 (germline): SGHTA, FQGNSA. The CDR3 nucleotides are TGTGCCAGCAGCACACTCGGGGGGACCTACAATGAGCAGTTCTTC. Amino acid sequence: CASSTLGGTYNEQFF.

The chain uses TRBV6-1 and TRBJ1-2, with D possibly matching TRBD1 (6 bases). The V end lost 4 bases, the J end lost 1 base, and 13 bases lay between the germline ends. Germline assignment: CDR1 MNHNS and CDR2 SASEGT. The CDR3 contains 15 residues. The chain's CDR3 is CASSARQGYNYGYTF. The DNA for the CDR3 is TGTGCCAGCAGTGCCCGCCAGGGGTATAACTATGGCTACACCTTC.

The chain has TRBV19 and TRBJ1-2; D not resolved. V lost 5 bases and J 14 bases, leaving 15 bases between the germline ends. There are 11 residues in the CDR3. CDR1 LNHDA and CDR2 SQIVND come from the germline V gene (reference sequence). In nucleotides, the CDR3 is TGTGCCAGTAGTGGCAGCCCTCTATGGACCTTC. Translated: CASSGSPLWTF.

The V call is TRBV6-5, the J call TRBJ1-2; D remains ambiguous. The length of the CDR3 is 16 residues. The germline V and J ends were trimmed by 6 bases and 4 bases, with 21 bases remaining between them. Per germline, CDR1 MNHEY and CDR2 SVGAGI. The CDR3: CASRGPGLFGSYGYTF. The CDR3, as DNA: TGTGCCAGCAGGGGCCCGGGCCTCTTTGGTTCCTATGGCTACACCTTC.

V usage is TRBV11-2 and J usage is TRBJ2-2; possibly TRBD2 for D (6 bases). Germline V gives CDR1 SGHAT, CDR2 FQNNGV. V dropped 9 bases and J dropped 3 bases, with 8 bases sitting between them. The CDR3 loop spans 12 amino acids. CDR3 protein: CASGGYTGELFF. The CDR3 nucleotides are TGTGCCAGTGGGGGGTACACCGGGGAGCTGTTTTTT.

This clonotype was seen only a few times. V is TRBV13 and J is TRBJ1-1; unclear D gene. CDR3 size: 15 residues. V lost 5 bases and J 0 bases, leaving 13 bases between the germline ends. Germline assignment: CDR1 PRHDT and CDR2 FYEKMQ (reference sequence). The CDR3 DNA follows: TGTGCCAGCAGCACGGATTATGATATGAACACTGAAGCTTTCTTT. Translated: CASSTDYDMNTEAFF. Full variable domain (outside the CDR3, taken from reference TRBV13 and TRBJ1-1): AAGVIQSPRHLIKEKRETATLKCYPIPRHDTVYWYQQGPGQDPQFLISFYEKMQSDKGSIPDRFSAQQFSDYHSELNMSSLELGDSALYFCASSTDYDMNTEAFFGQGTRLTVV.